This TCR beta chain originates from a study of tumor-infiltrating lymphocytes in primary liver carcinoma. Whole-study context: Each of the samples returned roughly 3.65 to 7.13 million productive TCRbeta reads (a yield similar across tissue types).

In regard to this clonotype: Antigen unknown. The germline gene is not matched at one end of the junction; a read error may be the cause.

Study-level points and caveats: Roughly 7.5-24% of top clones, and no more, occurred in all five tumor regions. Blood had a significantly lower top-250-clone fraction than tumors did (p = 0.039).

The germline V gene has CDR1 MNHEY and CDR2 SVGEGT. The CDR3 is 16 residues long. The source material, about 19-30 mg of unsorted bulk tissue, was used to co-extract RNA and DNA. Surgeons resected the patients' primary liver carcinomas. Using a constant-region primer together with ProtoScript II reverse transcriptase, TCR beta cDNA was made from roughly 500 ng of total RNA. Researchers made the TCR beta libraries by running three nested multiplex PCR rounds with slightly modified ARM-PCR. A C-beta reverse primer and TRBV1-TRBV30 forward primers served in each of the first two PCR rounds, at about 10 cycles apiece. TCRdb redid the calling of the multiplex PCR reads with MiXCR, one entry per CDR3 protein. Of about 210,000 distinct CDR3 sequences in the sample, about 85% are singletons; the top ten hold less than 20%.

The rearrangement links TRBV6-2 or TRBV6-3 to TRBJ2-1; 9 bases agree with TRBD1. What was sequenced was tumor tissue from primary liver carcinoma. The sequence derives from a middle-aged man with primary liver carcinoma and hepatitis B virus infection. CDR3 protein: CASSFPGQGTYNEQSF. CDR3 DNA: TGTGCCAGCAGCTTCCCGGGACAGGGTACCTACAATGAGCAGTCCTTC.